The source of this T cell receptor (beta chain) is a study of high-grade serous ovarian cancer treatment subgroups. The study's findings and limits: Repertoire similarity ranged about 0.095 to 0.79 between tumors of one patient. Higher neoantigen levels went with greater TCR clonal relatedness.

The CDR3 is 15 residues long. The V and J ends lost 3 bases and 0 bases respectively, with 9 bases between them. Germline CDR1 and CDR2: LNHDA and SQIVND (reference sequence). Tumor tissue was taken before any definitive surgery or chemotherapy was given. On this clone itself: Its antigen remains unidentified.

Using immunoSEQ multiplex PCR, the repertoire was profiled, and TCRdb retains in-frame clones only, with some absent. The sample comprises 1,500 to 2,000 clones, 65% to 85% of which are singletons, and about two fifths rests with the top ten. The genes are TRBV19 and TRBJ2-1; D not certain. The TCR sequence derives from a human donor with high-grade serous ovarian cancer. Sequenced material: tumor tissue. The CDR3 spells CASSILEASYNEQFF. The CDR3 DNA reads TGTGCCAGTAGTATCCTAGAGGCCTCCTACAATGAGCAGTTCTTC.